The 20 T cell receptor beta chains given below trace back to one sample, sequenced in a study of coeliac disease. Measured with immunoSEQ multiplex PCR; TCRdb has only the in-frame clones, and not every one. This sample has 4,000 to 4,500 clones, with approximately 71% found just once. Their cognate antigens are unknown. Study-wide points: Lower clonality than controls marked TRB and TRG repertoires from active celiac intraepithelial and lamina propria samples.

Sequencing input: intraepithelial lymphocytes from the gut. These receptors were taken from a woman under 30 with active celiac disease.

The gene calls are TRBV5-1 and TRBJ2-7; TRBD1 agrees at 7 bases. Germline CDR1 SGHRS, CDR2 YFSETQ. CDR3 length equals 14 residues. V shed 4 bases, J shed 1 base, and the junction held 5 bases outside the gene matches. The CDR3 DNA reads as TGCGCCAGCAGCCGAGGGACAGATTCCTACGAGCAGTACTTC. This gives the protein CASSRGTDSYEQYF.

In regard to this clone: This same CDR3 is encoded by further DNA sequences in the sample. The rearrangement uses TRBV7-3 and TRBJ2-1; 11 positions agree with TRBD2. The CDR3 length is 14 residues. Germline loops: CDR1 SGHTA, CDR2 FQGTGA. V trimming: 5 bases; J trimming: 10 bases; junction bases outside the gene matches: 7. The CDR3 region is CASSLSGGAGEQFF. The CDR3 nucleotides are TGTGCCAGCAGCCTTAGCGGGGGGGCCGGGGAGCAGTTCTTC.

This chain's CDR3 is CASSQDTDLNLFDEQFF. In DNA form, the CDR3 reads TGCGCCAGCAGCCAAGATACAGACCTTAACCTTTTTGATGAGCAGTTCTTC. V gene TRBV4-1 combines with J gene TRBJ2-1; D remains unclear. The CDR3 runs 17 residues. Germline V lookup: CDR1 MGHRA, CDR2 YSYEKL. Trimming cost V 0 bases and J 8 bases, with 20 bases left between them.

J is TRBJ1-1 and V is TRBV29-1; D is possibly TRBD1 (6 bases). Germline CDR1 reads SQVTM; CDR2 reads ANQGSEA. This CDR3 spans 14 amino acids. Trimming took off 4 bases at V and 3 bases at J, with 15 bases between the two ends. This chain's CDR3 is CSVAWGGAYTEAFF. CDR3 bases: TGCAGCGTTGCCTGGGGGGGGGCGTACACTGAAGCTTTCTTT.

In its sample, this clone was seen a few times. This sequence joins TRBV5-4 and TRBJ2-3; 12 nucleotides agree with TRBD2. The trim removed 1 base at V and 4 bases at J, leaving 4 bases unmatched. Germline-derived CDR1 and CDR2 are SGHNT and YYREEE (reference sequence). The CDR3 sequence is 16 residues long. In DNA, the CDR3 is TGTGCCAGCAGCTTGTTAGGGACTAGCGGGTCAGATACGCAGTATTTT. This gives the protein CASSLLGTSGSDTQYF.

The genes are TRBV7-2 and TRBJ2-7, with TRBD1 matching over 9 bases. J was trimmed by 2 bases and V by 1 base; bases with no gene match: 9. The CDR3 consists of 17 residues. Germline V gene sequence: CDR1 SGHTA, CDR2 FQGNSA. CDR3 bases: TGTGCCAGCAGCTTAGTATTTTCGGGACAGGGTGCCTACGAGCAGTACTTC. Its protein is CASSLVFSGQGAYEQYF.

By share, this clone ranks as large. The chain has TRBV5-1 and TRBJ2-2, with 9 bases fitting TRBD2. With 4 bases clipped from V and 8 bases from J, the junction kept 15 bases outside the gene matches. Germline lookup yields CDR1 SGHRS and CDR2 YFSETQ. CDR3 length: 17 residues. The CDR3 region is CASSENDSGSVLGELFF. Written as DNA, the CDR3 is TGCGCCAGCAGCGAAAATGATAGCGGGAGCGTTTTAGGGGAGCTGTTTTTT. Filled out from reference TRBV5-1 and TRBJ2-2, the complete variable domain reads KAGVTQTPRYLIKTRGQQVTLSCSPISGHRSVSWYQQTPGQGLQFLFEYFSETQRNKGNFPGRFSGRQFSNSRSEMNVSTLELGDSALYLCASSENDSGSVLGELFFGEGSRLTVL.

The chain links TRBV21-1 to TRBJ2-4; no DNA check was done on the table's D call, TRBD2. TRBV21-1 is labeled a pseudogene. The CDR3 contains 12 residues. The CDR3 coding sequence is TGTGCCAGCAGCAAGCTGCCGGACATTCAGTACTTC. Its protein product is CASSKLPDIQYF.

The rearrangement uses TRBV27 and TRBJ2-1; D might be TRBD1 (5 bases). The CDR3 consists of 16 residues. Trimming removed 8 bases at V and 2 bases at J, with 19 bases between. Germline V gene data show CDR1 as MNHEY and CDR2 as SMNVEV (reference sequence). The CDR3: CASCIHPETAYNEQFF. CDR3 coding DNA: TGTGCCAGCTGTATCCACCCCGAGACAGCCTACAATGAGCAGTTCTTC.

This clone came up once. The rearrangement joins TRBV19 to TRBJ2-1; TRBD1 matches at 8 bases. J was trimmed by 15 bases and V by 3 bases; bases with no gene match: 4. In germline, CDR1 is LNHDA, CDR2 SQIVND (reference sequence). The CDR3 runs to 11 residues. The DNA for the CDR3 is TGTGCCAGTAGTATGGACAGGGTGTCGTTCTTC. Its protein is CASSMDRVSFF.

The count of this clone is one. The rearrangement links TRBV5-1 to TRBJ1-2, with D perhaps TRBD1 (5 bases). Germline CDR1 and CDR2: SGHRS and YFSETQ. This CDR3 is 12 amino acids long. V was shortened by 1 base and J by 6 bases, with 7 bases between the two germline ends. CDR3 bases: TGCGCCAGCAGCTTGCTAGGGGATGGCTACACCTTC. Protein: CASSLLGDGYTF.

The chain uses TRBV28 and TRBJ2-3; 8 bases are shared with TRBD2. V trimming: 7 bases; J trimming: 7 bases; junction bases outside the gene matches: 19. From germline, CDR1 is MDHEN and CDR2 SYDVKM. There are 17 residues in the CDR3. CDR3 DNA sequence: TGTGCCAGCACCACTCGAGGTCTGCGGGAGGCACGGCATACGCAGTATTTT. Its protein is CASTTRGLREARHTQYF.

This chain links TRBV5-4 with TRBJ2-1; 12 bases map to TRBD2. There are 17 residues in the CDR3. Germline V gene lookup returns CDR1 SGHNT and CDR2 YYREEE (reference sequence). Trimming cost V 1 base and J 5 bases; bases outside gene matches: 7. CDR3 bases: TGTGCCAGCAGCTTGCCCGGACTAGCGGGAAGGGACAATGAGCAGTTCTTC. Translated, it gives CASSLPGLAGRDNEQFF. Combining the CDR3 with reference TRBV5-4 and TRBJ2-1 gives the whole variable domain ETGVTQSPTHLIKTRGQQVTLRCSSQSGHNTVSWYQQALGQGPQFIFQYYREEENGRGNFPPRFSGLQFPNYSSELNVNALELDDSALYLCASSLPGLAGRDNEQFFGPGTRLTVL.

The V and J genes are TRBV6-5 and TRBJ2-1; D not certain. The length of the CDR3 is 14 residues. Germline assignment: CDR1 MNHEY and CDR2 SVGAGI. V was trimmed by 2 bases and J by 0 bases, leaving 5 bases between them. DNA for the CDR3: TGTGCCAGCAGTTACGAGAACTCCTACAATGAGCAGTTCTTC. Its translation is CASSYENSYNEQFF.

This clone has just a few counts. The chain combines TRBV11-2 with TRBJ2-7; 10 bases agree with TRBD1. The V and J ends lost 4 bases and 4 bases, in that order; junction bases with no gene match: 19. There are 19 residues in the CDR3. Germline lookup yields CDR1 SGHAT and CDR2 FQNNGV. CDR3 region: CASSWGISGGQGGGYEQYF. CDR3 DNA: TGTGCCAGCAGCTGGGGAATCTCCGGAGGACAGGGGGGAGGATACGAGCAGTACTTC. Based on the CDR3 plus reference TRBV11-2 and TRBJ2-7, the full variable domain is EAGVAQSPRYKIIEKRQSVAFWCNPISGHATLYWYQQILGQGPKLLIQFQNNGVVDDSQLPKDRFSAERLKGVDSTLKIQPAKLEDSAVYLCASSWGISGGQGGGYEQYFGPGTRLTVT.

V gene TRBV10-2 combines with J gene TRBJ2-7, with 8 bases matching TRBD2. With 3 bases clipped from V and 4 bases from J, the junction kept 8 bases outside the gene matches. The CDR3 has 15 residues. The germline CDR1 and CDR2 sequences are WSHSY and SAAADI. The CDR3 loop is CASSDPGTSQYEQYF. The CDR3 DNA reads TGCGCCAGCAGTGACCCCGGGACTAGTCAGTACGAGCAGTACTTC.

This clone was seen once. The genes are TRBV7-8 and TRBJ1-1, with D maybe TRBD1 (6 bases). V dropped 7 bases and J dropped 6 bases, with 30 bases sitting between them. CDR3 size: 18 residues. Per germline, CDR1 SGHVS and CDR2 FQNEAQ. CDR3 DNA: TGTGCCAGCACCCGGGACCACAGGGTGGGGGGGATTATGTCTGAAGCTTTCTTT. Residues: CASTRDHRVGGIMSEAFF.

This chain connects TRBV28 to TRBJ1-6, with 7 bases matching TRBD1. The CDR3 has 15 amino acids. Trimming at V came to 2 bases and at J to 8 bases, leaving 6 bases not matched to a gene. Per germline, CDR1 MDHEN and CDR2 SYDVKM. The CDR3 sequence: CASSLIDRDDSPLHF. The CDR3 DNA is TGTGCCAGCAGTTTAATCGACAGGGACGATTCACCCCTCCACTTT. The variable domain in full, completed from reference TRBV28 and TRBJ1-6, reads DVKVTQSSRYLVKRTGEKVFLECVQDMDHENMFWYRQDPGLGLRLIYFSYDVKMKEKGDIPEGYSVSREKKERFSLILESASTNQTSMYLCASSLIDRDDSPLHFGNGTRLTVT.

The DNA of the CDR3 is TGTGCCAGCGGAACAACCTTGGACAGCTCTGGAAACACCATATATTTT. Translated, it gives CASGTTLDSSGNTIYF. The chain is built from TRBV27 and TRBJ1-3, with D maybe TRBD1 (6 bases). The V gene's germline CDR1 is MNHEY and CDR2 SMNVEV (reference sequence). The germline V and J ends were trimmed by 8 bases and 0 bases, with 17 bases remaining between them. The length of the CDR3 is 16 residues.

In its sample, this clone is large. The V and J genes are TRBV5-1 and TRBJ2-7; possible D gene TRBD1, 6 bases. Germline CDR1 reads SGHRS; CDR2 reads YFSETQ. CDR3 length: 14 amino acids. V was pared by 3 bases and J by 7 bases, with 17 bases between. The CDR3 sequence is CASSSGPGAHEQYF. The CDR3, as DNA: TGCGCCAGCAGCTCCGGCCCAGGGGCTCATGAGCAGTACTTC.